This T cell receptor (beta chain) was obtained from a study of shared clonotypes between healthy human individuals. This table comes from immunoSEQ multiplex PCR, and its TCRdb copy is limited to in-frame clones, with some not included. The table shows about 490,000 clones, with 81% occurring only once. Germline V gives CDR1 MDHEN, CDR2 SYDVKM. This CDR3 spans 14 amino acids. V was pared by 2 bases and J by 6 bases, with 2 bases of the junction left unmatched. The chain couples TRBV28 to TRBJ1-2, with 11 bases that match TRBD1. The sequenced sample was PBMCs. The source of this sequence is a woman aged 40 to 55 in good health. Some clones in this sample may be carry-over from other donors' samples. The CDR3 nucleotides read TGTGCCAGCAGTTTACTGGGACAGGGGGATGGCTACACCTTC. It yields the protein CASSLLGQGDGYTF.